The subject of this entry is one T cell receptor beta chain. Antigen specificity is unknown. The isolated RNA, all of it, was reverse transcribed, so expressed TCRB transcripts were what got sequenced. Assay used: immunoSEQ multiplex PCR; TCRdb lists only in-frame clones, some missing. The sample holds approximately 38,000 clones; over 45% are singletons and the top ten take 0.72%. The data were taken from a study of beta chain features in type 1 diabetes. Whole-study results and caveats: Unsettled here was the matter of whether HLA type influences TCRB rearrangement.

There are 14 residues in the CDR3. Germline loops: CDR1 LNHDA, CDR2 SQIVND (reference sequence). V was shortened by 6 bases and J by 7 bases, with 16 bases between the two germline ends. The source of this sequence is a woman aged 18-30 years in good health. Input material: central memory CD4+ T cells from blood. V is TRBV19 and J is TRBJ2-4, with D tentatively TRBD2 (6 bases). CDR3 nucleotide sequence: TGTGCCAGTAGCCGATTCGGGGGTCGCAACATTCAGTACTTC. It codes for CASSRFGGRNIQYF.